This entry describes one TCR beta chain. The CDR3 is made up of 13 amino acids. The germline V and J ends were trimmed by 5 bases and 3 bases, with 8 bases remaining between them. Germline lookup yields CDR1 SGHVS and CDR2 FQNEAQ. The table came from immunoSEQ multiplex PCR; TCRdb's copy has only in-frame clones and leaves some out. The profile shows some 200,000 clones, about 81% of them singletons. The sample is drawn from a study of blood T cell repertoires in COVID-19. The wider study: There were acute and convalescent COVID-19 samples, and they came from the United States, Italy and Spain. Sample material is recorded as cDNA or gDNA derived from T cells, B-cell-depleted T cells, or PBMCs.

This sequence was found in a woman in her seventies with COVID-19, enrolled during active disease. This chain connects TRBV7-8 to TRBJ1-5; D is unresolved. The sequenced material came from peripheral blood. This CDR3 is CASSEVDNQPQHF. As DNA, the CDR3 is TGTGCCAGCAGCGAGGTAGACAATCAGCCCCAGCATTTT.